This T cell receptor (beta chain) was profiled in a study of T cell responses to AZD1222 COVID-19 vaccine (dated by TCRdb to about 2021). In the study overall: Because spike-specific TCR depth and breadth did not differ between the two schedules, AZD1222 recipients who got a second dose at roughly 4 weeks were pooled with those who got a second dose at roughly 12 weeks. Trial participants were enrolled into age subgroups of 18-55, 56-69 and 70-plus years, which contained around 150, 28 and 57 TCR-sequenced participants, respectively. A total of just over 230 trial participants underwent TCR sequencing, of whom more than 200 had received two doses of AZD1222 and around 25 had received two doses of the MenACWY control vaccine.

Beyond this particular receptor, the publication reports: The 56-69-year group was small, and its depth increase did not reach significance, likely because of low power. Conclusions about previously exposed vaccinees are limited, since just 5 or 6 AZD1222 recipients were seropositive for SARS-CoV-2 at baseline. Because no day 14 peak-response samples were available, repertoires were characterized only after the peak T cell response. After two AZD1222 doses, spike-specific TCR breadth and depth were significantly higher than at day 0 and than in MenACWY recipients. Most participants were white British and females outnumbered males, and the authors suggested that clonal diversity may have been underestimated. CD4 TCRs associated with the vaccine covered the entire spike protein, and the dominant responses were in regions 160-218 and 743-854. Reportedly, almost half of the unique spike-specific TCRs recognized epitopes lying outside the regions that are mutated in the B.1.351 and B.1.1.7 variants.

The time point label, as the study defines it: baseline before first vaccination. Samples from vaccinated people were obtained from the UK trials COV001 and COV002, which included a single-blind randomized controlled phase 2/3 trial of AZD1222 (ChAdOx1 nCoV-19) in healthy adults. Trial participant PBMC samples were collected at day 0 and day 28 after the second dose for TCRbeta chain sequencing. The CDR3 regions of human TCRbeta chains were analyzed by immunosequencing. The original methods were these. Repertoire TCRs were matched against a reference library of SARS-CoV-2-specific TCRs generated with the MIRA antigen-specificity platform. Breadth was defined as the fraction of unique TCRs that were SARS-CoV-2-associated, and depth was defined as the fraction of total T cells that were SARS-CoV-2-associated. Using the MIRA data, each spike-specific TCR was assigned both to the spike region to which the TCR was reactive and to a CD4 or CD8 class. Log10-transformed breadth and depth values were compared by one-way ANOVA with Sidak's multiple comparisons tests. TCRdb stores this immuneACCESS table with in-frame sequences only. Part of the clones is absent; in the studies checked, under half of the shortfall reflects unresolved V genes, and no reason is known for the rest. V, J and clone size were drawn from that table, and D and trimming were deduced from the DNA. This sample lists 100,000 to 150,000 clones; around 90% were detected once. About 1.6% of the sample goes to the ten largest clones.

With respect to this clone: Its antigen has not been determined. No much larger clonotype is one base removed from it; base qualities were not supplied.

According to the germline V gene, CDR1 reads KGHDR and CDR2 reads SFDVKD. A distance of 12 bases separates the germline ends of V and J, which lose 0 bases and 5 bases respectively. Spanning cysteine to phenylalanine, the CDR3 consists of 15 amino acids. The read is trimmed to its CDR3 DNA, 45 bases read in frame from base 1. The clonotype originates from an adult in good health. Recombination joined TRBV24-1 with TRBJ2-5; the D gene is perhaps TRBD2, on 5 matching bases. This sample comprised peripheral blood, obtained on day 0 of AZD1222 vaccination. The DNA sequence is given as TGTGCCACCAGTGATTTGCAGGCGGGTCAGGAGACCCAGTACTTC. This sequence encodes CATSDLQAGQETQYF.